The sequence of this TCR beta chain was determined in a study of blood T cell repertoires in COVID-19. Study-wide background: The origin of the acute and convalescent COVID-19 samples was the United States, Italy and Spain.

Germline assignment: CDR1 SGHDT and CDR2 YYEEEE. This CDR3 has 14 residues. V dropped 0 bases and J dropped 4 bases, with 9 bases sitting between them. Here immunoSEQ multiplex PCR was the method, and the copy in TCRdb shows in-frame clones only, minus some. This sample has 200,000 or so clones; 70% to 85% occur once, and the top ten carry 13%. The TCR comes from a human donor in a cohort sampled during active COVID-19. J is TRBJ2-3 and V is TRBV5-6; no reliable D call. Sequenced input: peripheral blood. For the CDR3, the DNA is TGTGCCAGCAGCTTGGAATTGGGCCCAGATACGCAGTATTTT. It specifies CASSLELGPDTQYF.